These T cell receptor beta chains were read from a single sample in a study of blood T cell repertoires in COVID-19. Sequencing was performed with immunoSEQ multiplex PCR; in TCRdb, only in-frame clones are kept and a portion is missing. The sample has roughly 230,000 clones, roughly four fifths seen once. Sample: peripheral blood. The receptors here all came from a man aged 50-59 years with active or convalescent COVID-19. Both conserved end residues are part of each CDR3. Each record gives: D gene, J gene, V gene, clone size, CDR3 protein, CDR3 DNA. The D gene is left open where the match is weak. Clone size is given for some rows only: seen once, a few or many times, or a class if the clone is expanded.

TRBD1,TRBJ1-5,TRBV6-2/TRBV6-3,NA,CASSDGQGLYQPQHF,TGTGCCAGCAGTGACGGACAGGGCCTATATCAGCCCCAGCATTTT
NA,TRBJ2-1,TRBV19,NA,CASSRVDEQFF,TGTGCCAGTAGTCGGGTCGATGAGCAGTTCTTC
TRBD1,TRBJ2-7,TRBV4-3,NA,CASSQDRGQGDYEQYF,TGCGCCAGCAGCCAAGATAGGGGACAGGGGGACTACGAGCAGTACTTC
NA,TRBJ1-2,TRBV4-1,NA,CASSQGQEFNYGYTF,TGCGCCAGCAGCCAAGGACAGGAATTTAACTATGGCTACACCTTC
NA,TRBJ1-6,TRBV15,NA,CATSRGNTRNSPLHF,TGTGCCACCAGCCGAGGGAACACGCGGAATTCACCCCTCCACTTT
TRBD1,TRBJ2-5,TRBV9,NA,CASSVATTGGRQETQYF,TGTGCCAGCAGCGTAGCTACGACAGGGGGGCGGCAAGAGACCCAGTACTTC
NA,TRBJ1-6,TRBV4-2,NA,CASSQDPQGKSNSPLHF,TGTGCCAGCAGCCAAGATCCGCAGGGCAAGTCTAATTCACCCCTCCACTTT
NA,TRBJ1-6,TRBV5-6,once,CASSLEARIGYNSPLHF,TGTGCCAGCAGCCTGGAGGCTAGGATCGGCTATAATTCACCCCTCCACTTT
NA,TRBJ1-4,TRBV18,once,CASSPSPGANEKLFF,TGTGCCAGCTCACCATCCCCGGGAGCTAATGAAAAACTGTTTTTT
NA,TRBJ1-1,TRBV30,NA,CAWKKSDTEAFF,TGTGCCTGGAAGAAGTCGGACACTGAAGCTTTCTTT
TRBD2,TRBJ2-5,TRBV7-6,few,CASSLGTSGVETQYF,TGTGCCAGCAGCTTAGGTACTAGCGGGGTGGAGACCCAGTACTTC
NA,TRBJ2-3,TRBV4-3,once,CASSQDWGPDTQYF,TGCGCCAGCAGCCAAGATTGGGGCCCAGATACGCAGTATTTT
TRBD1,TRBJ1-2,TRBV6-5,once,CASSYFSTGGFYGYTF,TGTGCCAGCAGTTACTTTTCGACAGGGGGCTTCTATGGCTACACCTTC
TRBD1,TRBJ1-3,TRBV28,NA,CASTVQGSGNTIYF,TGTGCCAGCACCGTACAGGGGTCTGGAAACACCATATATTTT
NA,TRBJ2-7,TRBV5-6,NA,CASSGTSYEQYF,TGTGCCAGCAGCGGGACAAGCTACGAGCAGTACTTC
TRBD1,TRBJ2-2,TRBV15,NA,CATSSGQISTGELFF,TGTGCCACCAGCTCGGGACAGATTTCCACCGGGGAGCTGTTTTTT
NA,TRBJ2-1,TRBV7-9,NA,CASSLAQGWEQFF,TGTGCCAGCAGCTTAGCCCAGGGTTGGGAGCAGTTCTTC
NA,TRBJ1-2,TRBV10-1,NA,CASSERGTLAVGYTF,TGCGCCAGCAGTGAGCGCGGGACTTTGGCGGTTGGCTACACCTTC
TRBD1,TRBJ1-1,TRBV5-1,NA,CASSLGQGAEAFF,TGCGCCAGCAGCTTGGGACAGGGCGCGGAAGCTTTCTTT
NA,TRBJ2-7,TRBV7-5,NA,CVRSSRGGAYEQYF,TGTGTCAGAAGCTCCCGGGGGGGGGCTTATGAGCAGTACTTC
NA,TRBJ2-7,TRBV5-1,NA,CASSLGSPYEQYF,TGCGCCAGCAGCCTGGGGAGTCCCTACGAGCAGTACTTC
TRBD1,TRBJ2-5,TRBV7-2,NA,CASSLQTGQETQYF,TGTGCCAGCAGCCTCCAGACAGGGCAAGAGACCCAGTACTTC
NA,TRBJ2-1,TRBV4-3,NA,CASSQVRVNEQFF,TGCGCCAGCAGCCAAGTCAGGGTGAATGAGCAGTTCTTC
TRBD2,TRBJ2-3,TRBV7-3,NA,CASSLTPSPLAGGRDTQYF,TGTGCCAGCAGCTTAACCCCCTCCCCCCTAGCGGGGGGGCGAGATACGCAGTATTTT
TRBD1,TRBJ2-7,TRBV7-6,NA,CASSLEYGDSQYF,TGTGCCAGCAGCTTAGAATATGGGGACAGCCAGTACTTC
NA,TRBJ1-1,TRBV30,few,CAWSRSEAAFF,TGTGCCTGGTCGCGGAGTGAGGCAGCTTTCTTT
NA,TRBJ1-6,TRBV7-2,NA,CASSLQGGVDNSPLHF,TGTGCCAGCAGCTTACAAGGCGGGGTCGATAATTCACCCCTCCACTTT
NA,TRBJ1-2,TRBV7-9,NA,CASSPEFYGYTF,TGTGCCAGCAGCCCAGAATTCTATGGCTACACCTTC